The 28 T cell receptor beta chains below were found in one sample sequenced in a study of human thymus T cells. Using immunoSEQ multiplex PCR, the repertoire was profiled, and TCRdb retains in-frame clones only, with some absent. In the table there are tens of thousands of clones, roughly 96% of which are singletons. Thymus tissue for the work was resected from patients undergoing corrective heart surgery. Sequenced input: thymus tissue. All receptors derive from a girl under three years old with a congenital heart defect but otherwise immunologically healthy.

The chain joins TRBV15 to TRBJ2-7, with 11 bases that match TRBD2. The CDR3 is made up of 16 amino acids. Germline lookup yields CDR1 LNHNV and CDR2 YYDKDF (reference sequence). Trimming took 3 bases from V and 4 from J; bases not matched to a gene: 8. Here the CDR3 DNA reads TGTGCCACCAGCAGGCCGCTAGCGGGAGGTTTTTACGAGCAGTACTTC. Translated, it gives CATSRPLAGGFYEQYF.

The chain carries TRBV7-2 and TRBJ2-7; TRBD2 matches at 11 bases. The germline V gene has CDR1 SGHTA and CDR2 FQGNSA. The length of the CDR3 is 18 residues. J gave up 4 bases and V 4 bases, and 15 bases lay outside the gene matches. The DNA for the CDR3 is TGTGCCAGCAGCTCCAAAGGGGCCGGGACTAGCGGTTTTTACGAGCAGTACTTC. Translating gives CASSSKGAGTSGFYEQYF.

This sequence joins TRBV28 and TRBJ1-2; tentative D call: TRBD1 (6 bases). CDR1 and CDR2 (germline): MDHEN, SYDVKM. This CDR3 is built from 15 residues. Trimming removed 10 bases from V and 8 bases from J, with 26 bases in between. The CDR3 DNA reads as TGTGCCACCCTCGACGAAACCTACAGGGTCTGGGGCTACACCTTC. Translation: CATLDETYRVWGYTF.

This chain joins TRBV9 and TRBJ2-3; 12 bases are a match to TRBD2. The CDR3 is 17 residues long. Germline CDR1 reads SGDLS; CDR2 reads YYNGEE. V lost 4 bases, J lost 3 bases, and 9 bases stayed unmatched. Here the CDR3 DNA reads TGTGCCAGCAGCCCCCCCGAGACTAGCGGGAGAACAGATACGCAGTATTTT. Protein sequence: CASSPPETSGRTDTQYF.

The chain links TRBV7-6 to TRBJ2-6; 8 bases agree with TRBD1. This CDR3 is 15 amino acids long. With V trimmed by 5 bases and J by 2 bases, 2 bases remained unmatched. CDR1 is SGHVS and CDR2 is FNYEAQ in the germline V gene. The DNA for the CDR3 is TGTGCCAGCAGCGTACAGGGGGCTGGGGCCAACGTCCTGACTTTC. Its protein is CASSVQGAGANVLTF.

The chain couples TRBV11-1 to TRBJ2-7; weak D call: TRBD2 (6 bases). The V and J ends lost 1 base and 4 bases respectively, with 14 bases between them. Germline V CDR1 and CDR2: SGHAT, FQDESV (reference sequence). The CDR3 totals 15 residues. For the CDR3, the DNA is TGTGCCAGCAGCTTAGGTGGGAGAGGAGGGTACGAGCAGTACTTC. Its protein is CASSLGGRGGYEQYF.

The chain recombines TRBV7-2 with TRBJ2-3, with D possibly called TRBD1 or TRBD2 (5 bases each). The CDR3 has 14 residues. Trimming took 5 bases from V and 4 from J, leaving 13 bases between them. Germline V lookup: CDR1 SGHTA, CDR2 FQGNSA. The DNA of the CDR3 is TGTGCCAGCAGCGAAAAGACGGGGCCAGATACGCAGTATTTT. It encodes CASSEKTGPDTQYF.

Here the CDR3 reads CASSFGWSLFF. In DNA form, the CDR3 reads TGTGCCAGCAGTTTTGGGTGGAGTCTGTTCTTC. J is TRBJ2-1 and V is TRBV27; unclear D gene. Germline values: CDR1 MNHEY, CDR2 SMNVEV (reference sequence). V was shortened by 3 bases and J by 15 bases, with 12 bases between the two germline ends. The CDR3 is made up of 11 amino acids.

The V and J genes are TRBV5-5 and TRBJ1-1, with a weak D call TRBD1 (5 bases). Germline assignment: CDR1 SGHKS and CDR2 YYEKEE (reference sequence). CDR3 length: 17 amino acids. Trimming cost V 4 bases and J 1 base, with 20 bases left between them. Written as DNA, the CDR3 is TGTGCCAGCAGCCAAGCTGATGGGAGGGGCCAGAACACTGAAGCTTTCTTT. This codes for CASSQADGRGQNTEAFF.

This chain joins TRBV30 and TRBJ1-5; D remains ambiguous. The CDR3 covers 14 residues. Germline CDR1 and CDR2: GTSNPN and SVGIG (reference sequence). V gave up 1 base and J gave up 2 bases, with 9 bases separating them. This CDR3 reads CAWSASQGNQPQHF. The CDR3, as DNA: TGTGCCTGGAGTGCTAGTCAAGGCAATCAGCCCCAGCATTTT. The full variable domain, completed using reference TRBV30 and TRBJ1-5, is SQTIHQWPATLVQPVGSPLSLECTVEGTSNPNLYWYRQAAGRGLQLLFYSVGIGQISSEVPQNLSASRPQDRQFILSSKKLLLSDSGFYLCAWSASQGNQPQHFGDGTRLSIL.

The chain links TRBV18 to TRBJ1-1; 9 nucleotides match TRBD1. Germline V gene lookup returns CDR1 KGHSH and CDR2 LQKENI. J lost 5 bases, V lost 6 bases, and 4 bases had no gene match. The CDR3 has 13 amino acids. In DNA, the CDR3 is TGTGCCAGCTCGGGGGACAGGGAGACTGAAGCTTTCTTT. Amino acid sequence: CASSGDRETEAFF.

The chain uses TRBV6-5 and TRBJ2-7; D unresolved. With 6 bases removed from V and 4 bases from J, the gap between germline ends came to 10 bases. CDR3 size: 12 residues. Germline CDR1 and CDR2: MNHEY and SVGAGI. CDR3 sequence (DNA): TGTGCCAGCAGCCGGACCCTTTACGAGCAGTACTTC. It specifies CASSRTLYEQYF.

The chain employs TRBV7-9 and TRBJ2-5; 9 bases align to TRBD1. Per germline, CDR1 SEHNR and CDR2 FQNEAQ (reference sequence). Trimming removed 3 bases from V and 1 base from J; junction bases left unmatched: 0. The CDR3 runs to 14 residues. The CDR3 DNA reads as TGTGCCAGCAGCTTGACAGGGGGCCAAGAGACCCAGTACTTC. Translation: CASSLTGGQETQYF. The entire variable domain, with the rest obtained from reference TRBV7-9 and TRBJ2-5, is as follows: DTGVSQNPRHKITKRGQNVTFRCDPISEHNRLYWYRQTLGQGPEFLTYFQNEAQLEKSRLLSDRFSAERPKGSFSTLEIQRTEQGDSAMYLCASSLTGGQETQYFGPGTRLLVL.

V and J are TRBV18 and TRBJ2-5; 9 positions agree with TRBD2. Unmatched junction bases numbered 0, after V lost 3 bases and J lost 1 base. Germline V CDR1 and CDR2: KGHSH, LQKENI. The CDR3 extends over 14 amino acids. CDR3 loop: CASSPSGSQETQYF. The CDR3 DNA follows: TGTGCCAGCTCACCTAGCGGGAGCCAAGAGACCCAGTACTTC.

This CDR3 is CASSLDRRDPYSNQPQHF. CDR3 bases: TGTGCCAGCAGCTTGGACAGGAGAGATCCCTATAGCAATCAGCCCCAGCATTTT. The genes are TRBV5-5 and TRBJ1-5; a possible D gene is TRBD1 (5 bases). CDR1 and CDR2 (germline): SGHKS, YYEKEE (reference sequence). Trimming stripped 0 bases from V and 0 bases from J, with 16 bases between. CDR3 size: 18 residues.

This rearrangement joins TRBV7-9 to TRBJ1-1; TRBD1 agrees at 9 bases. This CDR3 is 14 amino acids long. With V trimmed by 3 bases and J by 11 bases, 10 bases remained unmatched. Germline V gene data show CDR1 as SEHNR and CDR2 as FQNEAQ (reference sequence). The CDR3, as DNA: TGTGCCAGCAGCTTCCTGGACAGGGGTCTTGAGGCTTTCTTT. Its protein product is CASSFLDRGLEAFF.

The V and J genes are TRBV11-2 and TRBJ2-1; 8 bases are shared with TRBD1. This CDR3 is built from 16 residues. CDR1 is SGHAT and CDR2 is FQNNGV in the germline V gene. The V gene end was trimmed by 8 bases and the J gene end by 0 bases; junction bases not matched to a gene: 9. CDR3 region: CASGIRTGHSYNEQFF. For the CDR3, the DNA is TGTGCCAGCGGGATAAGGACAGGGCACTCCTACAATGAGCAGTTCTTC.

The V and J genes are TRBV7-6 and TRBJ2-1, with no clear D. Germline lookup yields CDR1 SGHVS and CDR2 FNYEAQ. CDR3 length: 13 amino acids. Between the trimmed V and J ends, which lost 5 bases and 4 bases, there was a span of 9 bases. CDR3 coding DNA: TGTGCCAGCAGCCGGAGTTGTTACAATGAGCAGTTCTTC. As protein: CASSRSCYNEQFF.

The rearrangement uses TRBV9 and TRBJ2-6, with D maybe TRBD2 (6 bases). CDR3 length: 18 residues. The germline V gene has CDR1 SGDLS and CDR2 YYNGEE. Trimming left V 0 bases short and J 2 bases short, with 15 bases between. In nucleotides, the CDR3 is TGTGCCAGCAGCGTAGCCGGGGGTATGGGGGCTGGGGCCAACGTCCTGACTTTC. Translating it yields CASSVAGGMGAGANVLTF.

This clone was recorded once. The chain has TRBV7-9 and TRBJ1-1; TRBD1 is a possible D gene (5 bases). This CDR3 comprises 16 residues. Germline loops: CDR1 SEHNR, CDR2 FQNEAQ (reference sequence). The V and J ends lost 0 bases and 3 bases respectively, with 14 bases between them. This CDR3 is CASSLAQGASDTEAFF. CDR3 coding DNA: TGTGCCAGCAGCTTAGCGCAAGGGGCTTCGGACACTGAAGCTTTCTTT.

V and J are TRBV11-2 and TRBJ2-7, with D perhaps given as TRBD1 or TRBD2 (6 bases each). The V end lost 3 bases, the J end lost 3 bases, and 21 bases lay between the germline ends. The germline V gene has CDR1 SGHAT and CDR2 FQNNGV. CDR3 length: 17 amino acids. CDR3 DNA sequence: TGTGCCAGCAGCTTCCGGGGGACACCGAACGGGGGCTACGAGCAGTACTTC. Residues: CASSFRGTPNGGYEQYF.

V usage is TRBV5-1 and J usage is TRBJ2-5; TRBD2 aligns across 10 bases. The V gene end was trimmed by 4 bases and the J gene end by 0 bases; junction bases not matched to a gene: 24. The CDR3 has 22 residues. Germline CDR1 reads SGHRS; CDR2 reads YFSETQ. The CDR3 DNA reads TGCGCCAGCAGCCCGGTCGTGCAGGGAGACTCTAGCGGGAGCCCGTACCAAGAGACCCAGTACTTC. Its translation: CASSPVVQGDSSGSPYQETQYF.

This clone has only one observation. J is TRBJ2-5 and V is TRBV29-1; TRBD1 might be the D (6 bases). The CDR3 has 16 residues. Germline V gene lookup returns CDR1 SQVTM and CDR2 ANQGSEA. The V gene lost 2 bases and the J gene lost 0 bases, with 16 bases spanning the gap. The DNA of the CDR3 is TGCAGCGTTGAACCCCGGCAGGGGAAGTACCAAGAGACCCAGTACTTC. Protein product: CSVEPRQGKYQETQYF. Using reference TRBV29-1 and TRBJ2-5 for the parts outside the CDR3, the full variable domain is SAVISQKPSRDICQRGTSLTIQCQVDSQVTMMFWYRQQPGQSLTLIATANQGSEATYESGFVIDKFPISRPNLTFSTLTVSNMSPEDSSIYLCSVEPRQGKYQETQYFGPGTRLLVL.

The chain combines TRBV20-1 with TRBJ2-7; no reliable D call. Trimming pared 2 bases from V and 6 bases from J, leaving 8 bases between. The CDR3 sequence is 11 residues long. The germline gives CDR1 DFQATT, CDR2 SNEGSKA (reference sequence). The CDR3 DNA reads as TGCAGTGCTAGAACCCGAGGCGAGCAGTACTTC. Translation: CSARTRGEQYF.

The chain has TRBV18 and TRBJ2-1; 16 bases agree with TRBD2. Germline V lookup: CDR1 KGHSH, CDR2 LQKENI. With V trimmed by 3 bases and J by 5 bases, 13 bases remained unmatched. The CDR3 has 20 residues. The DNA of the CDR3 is TGTGCCAGCTCACCTCCCGGGACTAGCGGGAGGGCCCATTGGGACAATGAGCAGTTCTTC. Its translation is CASSPPGTSGRAHWDNEQFF.

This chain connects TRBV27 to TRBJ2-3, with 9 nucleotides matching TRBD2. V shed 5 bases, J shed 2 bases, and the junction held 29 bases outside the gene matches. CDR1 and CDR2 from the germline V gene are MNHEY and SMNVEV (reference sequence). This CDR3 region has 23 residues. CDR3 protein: CASSLDRAHEPMPSGTPTDTQYF. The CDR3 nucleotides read TGTGCCAGCAGTCTCGACAGGGCCCACGAGCCGATGCCTAGCGGGACGCCCACAGATACGCAGTATTTT.

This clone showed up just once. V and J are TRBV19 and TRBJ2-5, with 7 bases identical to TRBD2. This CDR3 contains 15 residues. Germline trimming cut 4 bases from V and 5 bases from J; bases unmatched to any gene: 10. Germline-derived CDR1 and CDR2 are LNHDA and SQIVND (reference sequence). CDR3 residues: CASSTFSGSGETQYF. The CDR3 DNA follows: TGTGCCAGTAGTACCTTTAGCGGGTCGGGGGAGACCCAGTACTTC.

The chain's CDR3 is CSVDMSEGGTGTSTYNEQFF. CDR3 nucleotides: TGCAGCGTTGATATGTCGGAGGGGGGGACCGGGACTTCTACTTACAATGAGCAGTTCTTC. This chain joins TRBV29-1 and TRBJ2-1; possibly TRBD2 for D (7 bases). There are 20 residues in the CDR3. With 3 bases removed from V and 4 bases from J, the gap between germline ends came to 31 bases. Per germline, CDR1 SQVTM and CDR2 ANQGSEA.